These 3 T cell receptor beta chains share one sample of origin, sequenced in a study of CD8 T cells in ankylosing spondylitis. A single record per CDR3 protein comes from TCRdb applying MiXCR to the 5' RACE reads. The repertoire holds about 240,000 distinct CDR3 sequences, with around 11% as singletons. Sequencing was done on a sample of blood, either unsorted or a sorted T cell fraction (not recorded which). The receptors here all came from a male donor with ankylosing spondylitis or in good health (not recorded which).

The chain uses TRBV7-9 and TRBJ1-1; D is possibly TRBD1 (6 bases). The CDR3 extends over 15 amino acids. Trimming cost V 5 bases and J 6 bases, with 19 bases left between them. Germline CDR1 reads SEHNR; CDR2 reads FQNEAQ (reference sequence). CDR3 DNA sequence: TGTGCCAGCAGCACCCCCCGAACAGGGATCCCTGAAGCTTTCTTT. As protein: CASSTPRTGIPEAFF.

Many counts were recorded for this clonotype. The chain is built from TRBV11-2 and TRBJ2-3; D is uncertain. Germline values: CDR1 SGHAT, CDR2 FQNNGV. V gave up 5 bases and J gave up 0 bases, with 12 bases separating them. This CDR3 is 15 amino acids long. This chain's CDR3 is CASSPNILSTDTQYF. The CDR3 DNA follows: TGTGCCAGCAGCCCGAATATCCTTAGCACAGATACGCAGTATTTT.

This clonotype was recorded many times. The chain has TRBV5-1 and TRBJ2-2, with 8 bases that match TRBD1. The CDR3 has 16 residues. Losses at the gene ends were 3 bases for V and 4 bases for J; bases not matched to a gene: 8. CDR1 SGHRS and CDR2 YFSETQ come from the germline V gene. The CDR3 loop reads CASSSSTGEVTGELFF. DNA of the CDR3: TGCGCCAGCAGCTCTTCGACAGGGGAGGTCACCGGGGAGCTGTTTTTT.